The 15 T cell receptor beta chains below come from one sample, sequenced in a study of T cell responses to AZD1222 COVID-19 vaccine. TCRdb's table, derived via immunoSEQ multiplex PCR, lists solely in-frame clones and lacks some. The data hold about 120,000 clones, with 70% to 90% observed a single time. The sequenced sample was peripheral blood, obtained on day 0 of AZD1222 vaccination. The receptors shown here come from an adult in good health.

The rearrangement links TRBV15 to TRBJ1-1; D is possibly TRBD1 (5 bases). Trimming removed 1 base from V and 7 bases from J, with 13 bases in between. The CDR3 totals 14 residues. In germline, CDR1 is LNHNV, CDR2 YYDKDF (reference sequence). CDR3 DNA sequence: TGTGCCACCAGCAGAGCGGCAGGGTCGTATGAAGCTTTCTTT. Amino acids: CATSRAAGSYEAFF.

J is TRBJ2-1 and V is TRBV18; D is unresolved. V lost 3 bases, J lost 5 bases, and 8 bases lay in between. The CDR3 has 13 residues. Germline loops: CDR1 KGHSH, CDR2 LQKENI. The CDR3 is CASSPQLDNEQFF. The CDR3, as DNA: TGTGCCAGCTCACCTCAATTGGACAATGAGCAGTTCTTC.

The V and J genes are TRBV9 and TRBJ2-7; no firm D call. The CDR3 totals 13 residues. Germline values: CDR1 SGDLS, CDR2 YYNGEE. The V end lost 1 base, the J end lost 3 bases, and 8 bases lay between the germline ends. This CDR3 is CASSVRPSYEQYF. In DNA, the CDR3 is TGTGCCAGCAGCGTACGGCCCAGCTACGAGCAGTACTTC.

The chain couples TRBV19 to TRBJ1-4; 7 nucleotides line up with TRBD1. The CDR3 has 15 amino acids. From germline, CDR1 is LNHDA and CDR2 SQIVND (reference sequence). V lost 9 bases, J lost 6 bases, and 13 bases stayed unmatched. CDR3 sequence: CASTTGWIYDEKLFF. CDR3 coding DNA: TGTGCCAGCACGACAGGGTGGATTTATGATGAAAAACTGTTTTTT.

A word on this clone: Germline and junction disagree at one end, which may indicate a read error. The genes are TRBV18 and TRBJ1-1; 8 nucleotides line up with TRBD1. Germline V lookup: CDR1 KGHSH, CDR2 LQKENI. The CDR3 sequence is 15 residues long. Written as DNA, the CDR3 is TGTGCCAGCTCAACACCGCCCACCGGGACAGGAAAAGCTTTCTTT. Its protein is CASSTPPTGTGKAFF.

The gene calls are TRBV5-1 and TRBJ2-7, with D perhaps TRBD2 (6 bases). CDR3 size: 15 residues. V lost 4 bases and J lost 3, with 17 bases in between. Germline values: CDR1 SGHRS, CDR2 YFSETQ. In nucleotides, the CDR3 is TGCGCCAGCAGCCTGGGAGGTATTTCGGTCTACGAGCAGTACTTC. Residues: CASSLGGISVYEQYF.

J is TRBJ1-2 and V is TRBV19, with 10 bases matching TRBD1. The CDR3 sequence is 14 residues long. The germline gives CDR1 LNHDA, CDR2 SQIVND (reference sequence). With 7 bases clipped from V and 7 bases from J, the junction kept 9 bases outside the gene matches. This chain's CDR3 is CASNPGTGEGGYTF. The CDR3 region has the DNA TGTGCCAGTAATCCTGGGACAGGGGAGGGTGGCTACACCTTC.

The chain is built from TRBV3-1 (or the pseudogene TRBV3-2) and TRBJ2-1; TRBD2 matches 8 bases. J lost 0 bases, V lost 2 bases, and 0 bases had no gene match. The germline V gene encodes CDR1 LGHDT and CDR2 YNNKEL (reference sequence). The CDR3 covers 15 residues. The CDR3 nucleotides read TGTGCCAGCAGCCAAAGCGGGAGCTCCTACAATGAGCAGTTCTTC. Protein: CASSQSGSSYNEQFF.

This clone was counted between two and nine times. At one end, the junction sequence differs from germline, possibly due to a read error. The V gene is TRBV7-7, the J gene TRBJ1-5; D not certain. The CDR3 sequence is 13 residues long. Germline CDR1 SSHAT, CDR2 FNYEAQ (reference sequence). The CDR3 reads CASSSSEGQPQHF. CDR3 DNA: TGTGCTAGCAGCTCCAGCGAGGGCCAGCCCCAGCATTTT.

The chain is built from TRBV2 and TRBJ2-5, with 12 nucleotides matching TRBD1. Looked up from germline, CDR1 is SNHLY and CDR2 is FYNNEI. With 6 bases clipped from V and 4 bases from J, the junction kept 3 bases outside the gene matches. There are 14 residues in the CDR3. DNA of the CDR3: TGTGCCAGCAGCTGGGACAGGGGGCGAGAGACCCAGTACTTC. Its translation is CASSWDRGRETQYF.

This clone has just one count. CDR3 sequence reads: CASSLTTGNINEAFF. In nucleotides, the CDR3 is TGTGCCAGCAGCTTAACGACAGGGAATATTAATGAAGCTTTCTTT. This chain links TRBV7-3 with TRBJ1-1; 7 nucleotides align to TRBD1. The CDR3 contains 15 residues. Unmatched junction bases numbered 8, after V lost 0 bases and J lost 7 bases. CDR1 SGHTA and CDR2 FQGTGA come from the germline V gene.

The chain uses TRBV15 and TRBJ2-5; D may match TRBD1 or TRBD2 (5 bases each). V was clipped by 11 bases and J by 3 bases, with 16 bases between them. Germline lookup yields CDR1 LNHNV and CDR2 YYDKDF (reference sequence). The CDR3 extends over 13 amino acids. The CDR3 protein is CASHGDGEETQYF. The CDR3 coding sequence is TGTGCCTCCCACGGGGACGGGGAAGAGACCCAGTACTTC.

The chain combines TRBV5-1 with TRBJ1-6, with a weak D call TRBD1 (6 bases). Germline CDR1 is SGHRS and CDR2 is YFSETQ. V lost 0 bases, J lost 7 bases, and 14 bases lay in between. The CDR3 is 16 amino acids. The CDR3 is CASSLAQGTPNSPLHF. CDR3 sequence (DNA): TGCGCCAGCAGCTTGGCCCAAGGGACACCAAATTCACCCCTCCACTTT.

The sample holds a few counts of this clone. DNA of the CDR3: TGTGCCAGCAGCCCCCCCCCGGGGTCTAATAATGAAAAACTGTTTTTT. Translated: CASSPPPGSNNEKLFF. The genes are TRBV7-9 and TRBJ1-4; D remains unclear. From germline, CDR1 is SEHNR and CDR2 FQNEAQ (reference sequence). Trimming pared 5 bases from V and 4 bases from J, leaving 17 bases between. This CDR3 has 16 residues. Filled out from reference TRBV7-9 and TRBJ1-4, the complete variable domain reads DTGVSQNPRHKITKRGQNVTFRCDPISEHNRLYWYRQTLGQGPEFLTYFQNEAQLEKSRLLSDRFSAERPKGSFSTLEIQRTEQGDSAMYLCASSPPPGSNNEKLFFGSGTQLSVL.

The rearrangement links TRBV19 to TRBJ1-1; TRBD1 aligns across 7 bases. The CDR3 is made up of 13 amino acids. With 7 bases clipped from V and 1 base from J, the junction kept 3 bases outside the gene matches. Germline V gene data show CDR1 as LNHDA and CDR2 as SQIVND (reference sequence). CDR3 sequence reads: CASNTGENTEAFF. CDR3 nucleotide sequence: TGTGCCAGTAATACAGGGGAGAACACTGAAGCTTTCTTT.